This record looks at one TCR beta chain sequence and its context. Its antigen is undetermined. The data derive from a study of OX40 agonist ivuxolimab in advanced cancers. This CDR3 has 15 amino acids. The ends were cut back, 6 bases at V and 1 base at J, with 16 bases in the middle. CDR1 and CDR2 from the germline V gene are MNHEY and SMNVEV (reference sequence). The assay was immunoSEQ multiplex PCR, and TCRdb's table has in-frame clones only and misses some. The sample yields 60,000 or so clones, 82% seen once. General observations from the study: CD8+ T cells were the subset that, on average, had more expanded clones than CD4+.

V and J are TRBV27 and TRBJ2-7; the D is unclear. The starting material was CD4+ or CD8+ T cells sorted from blood, obtained in a trial of the OX40 agonist ivuxolimab. The origin of this receptor is an adult with an advanced solid tumor such as melanoma, head and neck, liver or kidney cancer. The CDR3, as DNA: TGTGCCAGCAGCCTTACACCGGACGGATCCTACGAGCAGTACTTC. This codes for CASSLTPDGSYEQYF.